The next 20 T cell receptor beta chains were all read from a single sample in a study of cytomegalovirus exposure and HLA in healthy donors. Only in-frame clones appear in the TCRdb table, and some are missing; sequencing was by immunoSEQ multiplex PCR. The data contain some 84,000 clones, approximately 91% of them singletons. What was sequenced was PBMCs. These receptors were taken from a man younger than 45 in good health and CMV-seronegative.

This sequence joins TRBV27 and TRBJ1-4, with 10 bases fitting TRBD1. This CDR3 contains 17 residues. Germline CDR1 MNHEY, CDR2 SMNVEV (reference sequence). The junction had 4 bases not matched to a gene; V was cut back by 3 bases and J by 0 bases. CDR3 sequence: CASSLGTGDTTNEKLFF. CDR3 DNA sequence: TGTGCCAGCAGTTTGGGGACAGGGGATACAACTAATGAAAAACTGTTTTTT.

This clone showed up just a few times. One end of the junction varies from germline; a read error may be responsible. The J gene is TRBJ1-2, the V gene TRBV7-9, with D perhaps matching TRBD1 (5 bases). CDR3 length: 17 residues. Germline V CDR1 and CDR2: SEHNR, FQNEAQ (reference sequence). As DNA, the CDR3 is TGTGCCAGCAGCCAAGCGTCGGCAGGGCTCAGAAACTTTGGCTACACCTTC. It translates to CASSQASAGLRNFGYTF.

Comments on this clone: The same CDR3 also results from other DNA sequences found in this sample. The V gene is TRBV19, the J gene TRBJ1-1; 7 bases fit TRBD1. The V gene end was trimmed by 6 bases and the J gene end by 5 bases; junction bases not matched to a gene: 9. CDR1 is LNHDA, CDR2 SQIVND, per germline (reference sequence). The CDR3 consists of 14 residues. In nucleotides, the CDR3 is TGTGCCAGTAGCCGAGACAGGGTGGGAACTGAAGCTTTCTTT. Translating gives CASSRDRVGTEAFF. The full variable domain, its missing parts supplied by reference TRBV19 and TRBJ1-1, is DGGITQSPKYLFRKEGQNVTLSCEQNLNHDAMYWYRQDPGQGLRLIYYSQIVNDFQKGDIAEGYSVSREKKESFPLTVTSAQKNPTAFYLCASSRDRVGTEAFFGQGTRLTVV.

The genes are TRBV12-5 and TRBJ1-1; tentative D call: TRBD1 (6 bases). Between the trimmed V and J ends, which lost 2 bases and 2 bases, there was a span of 9 bases. The germline V gene has CDR1 LGHNT and CDR2 FRNRAP. The CDR3 consists of 14 residues. The CDR3 region has the DNA TGTGCTAGTGGTTTGAAGGACAGTAACACTGAAGCTTTCTTT. It yields the protein CASGLKDSNTEAFF.

This rearrangement joins TRBV5-1 to TRBJ2-7; 7 bases are shared with TRBD2. The V and J ends lost 1 base and 2 bases, in that order; junction bases with no gene match: 3. This CDR3 is built from 14 residues. Germline V gene lookup returns CDR1 SGHRS and CDR2 YFSETQ. The CDR3 loop reads CASSLRGGAYEQYF. The CDR3, as DNA: TGCGCCAGCAGCTTGCGCGGGGGTGCCTACGAGCAGTACTTC.

The chain has TRBV11-2 and TRBJ2-2, with D perhaps TRBD1 (6 bases). Germline V gene sequence: CDR1 SGHAT, CDR2 FQNNGV. The CDR3 has 18 amino acids. The V and J ends lost 7 bases and 3 bases respectively, with 24 bases between them. The CDR3, as DNA: TGTGCCAGCAAATCCCGCTGGGGTCGGGACATTGACACCGGGGAGCTGTTTTTT. It yields the protein CASKSRWGRDIDTGELFF.

V and J are TRBV5-4 and TRBJ1-1; D is perhaps TRBD1 (5 bases). Trimming cost V 1 base and J 5 bases, with 9 bases left between them. The CDR3 runs 13 residues. Germline lookup yields CDR1 SGHNT and CDR2 YYREEE (reference sequence). CDR3 coding DNA: TGTGCCAGCAGCTTGAGGGGAGGAACTGAAGCTTTCTTT. The encoded protein is CASSLRGGTEAFF.

The rearrangement joins TRBV5-1 to TRBJ2-7, with 8 bases lining up with TRBD1. The CDR3 is 16 amino acids. After removal of 4 bases from V and 1 base from J, the junction contained 10 bases not matched to a gene. CDR1 SGHRS and CDR2 YFSETQ come from the germline V gene. CDR3 sequence reads: CASSTLPDRGSYEQYF. CDR3 nucleotide sequence: TGCGCCAGCAGCACACTACCAGACAGGGGATCCTACGAGCAGTACTTC.

The rearrangement uses TRBV5-4 and TRBJ2-3, with TRBD2 matching over 12 bases. This CDR3 is built from 17 residues. Germline loops: CDR1 SGHNT, CDR2 YYREEE (reference sequence). Unmatched junction bases numbered 13, after V lost 4 bases and J lost 7 bases. The CDR3 nucleotides are TGTGCCAGCAGCGGGCTAGCGGGAGGGCTTAGGCCAAATACGCAGTATTTT. The encoded protein is CASSGLAGGLRPNTQYF. Complete variable domain (other parts from reference TRBV5-4 and TRBJ2-3): ETGVTQSPTHLIKTRGQQVTLRCSSQSGHNTVSWYQQALGQGPQFIFQYYREEENGRGNFPPRFSGLQFPNYSSELNVNALELDDSALYLCASSGLAGGLRPNTQYFGPGTRLTVL.

The CDR3 DNA reads as TGCAGCGCCGAGGACAGGGTCGGAGTCGGCTACACCTTC. As protein: CSAEDRVGVGYTF. The chain recombines TRBV29-1 with TRBJ1-2; the match to TRBD1 covers 8 bases. Germline V gives CDR1 SQVTM, CDR2 ANQGSEA. CDR3 length: 13 residues. V dropped 7 bases and J dropped 8; count of bases not matched to a gene: 12.

The chain couples TRBV28 to TRBJ2-1; possible D gene TRBD1, 5 bases. Per germline, CDR1 MDHEN and CDR2 SYDVKM. V lost 3 bases to trimming and J lost 5 bases, with 11 bases between them. The CDR3 sequence is 14 residues long. The CDR3 coding sequence is TGTGCCAGCAGTTTTCCGGACACCCACAATGAGCAGTTCTTC. Amino acid sequence: CASSFPDTHNEQFF.

The rearrangement uses TRBV7-9 and TRBJ2-1; 10 nucleotides align to TRBD1. The CDR3 extends over 19 amino acids. Germline CDR1 is SEHNR and CDR2 is FQNEAQ (reference sequence). Germline trimming cut 5 bases from V and 2 bases from J; bases unmatched to any gene: 15. In DNA, the CDR3 is TGTGCCAGCAGCCTCCATTGGACAGGGGGGCCCCCGGCCTACAATGAGCAGTTCTTC. Translation gives CASSLHWTGGPPAYNEQFF. The full variable domain, its missing parts supplied by reference TRBV7-9 and TRBJ2-1, is DTGVSQNPRHKITKRGQNVTFRCDPISEHNRLYWYRQTLGQGPEFLTYFQNEAQLEKSRLLSDRFSAERPKGSFSTLEIQRTEQGDSAMYLCASSLHWTGGPPAYNEQFFGPGTRLTVL.

This chain connects TRBV4-1 to TRBJ2-1, with 7 nucleotides matching TRBD2. The CDR3 contains 14 residues. Germline assignment: CDR1 MGHRA and CDR2 YSYEKL. With V trimmed by 0 bases and J by 10 bases, 6 bases remained unmatched. The CDR3 here is CASSQEGRGDEQFF. The CDR3 DNA is TGCGCCAGCAGCCAAGAGGGCCGGGGGGACGAGCAGTTCTTC.

The chain links TRBV11-2 to TRBJ1-6, with D maybe TRBD1 (6 bases). The germline V and J ends were trimmed by 3 bases and 0 bases, with 9 bases remaining between them. The CDR3 runs to 16 residues. Germline V CDR1 and CDR2: SGHAT, FQNNGV. The CDR3 here is CASSLTGSSYNSPLHF. The CDR3 bases are TGTGCCAGCAGCTTGACAGGCAGCTCCTATAATTCACCCCTCCACTTT.

The chain joins TRBV2 to TRBJ2-3, with unresolved D. The germline V and J ends were trimmed by 5 bases and 3 bases, with 24 bases remaining between them. The germline CDR1 and CDR2 sequences are SNHLY and FYNNEI. This CDR3 is 18 amino acids long. This CDR3 reads CASSWYHPTFGLTDTQYF. The CDR3 nucleotides are TGTGCCAGCAGTTGGTACCATCCGACATTTGGTTTGACAGATACGCAGTATTTT.

This rearrangement joins TRBV2 to TRBJ2-5, with 9 bases fitting TRBD1. There are 15 residues in the CDR3. Germline V CDR1 and CDR2: SNHLY, FYNNEI. The ends lost 6 bases at V and 4 bases at J; junction bases unmatched: 9. CDR3 sequence (DNA): TGTGCCAGCAGGACCCCGGGACAGGGAAGAGAGACCCAGTACTTC. Protein product: CASRTPGQGRETQYF.

The chain combines TRBV25-1 with TRBJ2-1, with D perhaps TRBD2 (5 bases). From germline, CDR1 is MGHDK and CDR2 SYGVNS. CDR3 size: 16 residues. The V end was cut by 5 bases, the J end by 0 bases, with 14 bases between. The DNA of the CDR3 is TGTGCCAGCAGTAAAGATATAGCGAGCTCCTACAATGAGCAGTTCTTC. This gives the protein CASSKDIASSYNEQFF.

This chain connects TRBV15 to TRBJ1-1; maybe TRBD1 (6 bases). CDR1 and CDR2 from the germline V gene are LNHNV and YYDKDF (reference sequence). This CDR3 contains 14 residues. Trimming cost V 3 bases and J 4 bases, with 12 bases left between them. CDR3: CATSRTGQTTEAFF. Here the CDR3 DNA reads TGTGCCACCAGCAGGACCGGACAGACCACTGAAGCTTTCTTT.

The V gene is TRBV7-2, the J gene TRBJ1-4; the D gene is possibly TRBD1 (5 bases). The V gene's germline CDR1 is SGHTA and CDR2 FQGNSA. The CDR3 is made up of 14 amino acids. V was pared by 4 bases and J by 4 bases, with 10 bases between. CDR3 nucleotides: TGTGCCAGCAGCTCAGGGTTCGTTAATGAAAAACTGTTTTTT. It is translated as CASSSGFVNEKLFF.

The genes are TRBV5-1 and TRBJ2-1; TRBD1 matches at 7 bases. Germline V CDR1 and CDR2: SGHRS, YFSETQ. Unmatched junction bases numbered 9, after V lost 2 bases and J lost 7 bases. The CDR3 runs 15 residues. In nucleotides, the CDR3 is TGCGCCAGCAGCTTTGGGACAGACGTCTGGAATGAGCAGTTCTTC. Protein product: CASSFGTDVWNEQFF.